This entry lists 26 T cell receptor beta chains sequenced from one sample in a study of post-analysis software for immune sequencing data. Study findings and constraints: Compared with controls, patients had more of 4 to 6 TRBV segments, including TRBV5-6, TRBV5-1 and TRBV20-1.

Their antigens remain unidentified. Unique molecular identifiers were present in the TCR beta cDNA libraries. TCRdb reanalysed the PCR reads using MiXCR and keeps one entry per CDR3 protein. The repertoire has 350,000 to 500,000 distinct CDR3 sequences, 30% to 45% of them found once; the top ten carry about 8%. Sequencing was done on a sample of blood. All receptors come from a girl aged 2-10 years with multiple sclerosis.

As DNA, the CDR3 is TGTGCCAGCAGCTTGGGGGTATTGGGCGGACACAATGAGCAGTTCTTC. Translated: CASSLGVLGGHNEQFF. V is TRBV5-6 and J is TRBJ2-1; unclear D gene. The CDR3 is made up of 16 amino acids. V shed 0 bases and J shed 5 bases, with 15 bases lying between them. Germline V CDR1 and CDR2: SGHDT, YYEEEE.

This clonotype was counted only a few times. The chain employs TRBV7-2 and TRBJ2-3; 9 bases fit TRBD1. Germline CDR1 is SGHTA and CDR2 is FQGNSA. This CDR3 region has 14 residues. The trim removed 4 bases at V and 5 bases at J, leaving 4 bases unmatched. The CDR3 coding sequence is TGTGCCAGCAGCTCGACAGGGGGGAGAGATACGCAGTATTTT. Translation gives CASSSTGGRDTQYF.

The chain uses TRBV7-9 and TRBJ1-2, with D maybe TRBD1 (5 bases). This CDR3 contains 17 residues. Trimming cost V 0 bases and J 6 bases, with 20 bases left between them. In germline, CDR1 is SEHNR, CDR2 FQNEAQ (reference sequence). CDR3 DNA sequence: TGTGCCAGCAGCTTAGCTCCTTATGCTGCAGGGCGCCATGGCTACACCTTC. This encodes CASSLAPYAAGRHGYTF.

The gene calls are TRBV20-1 and TRBJ2-3; 9 positions agree with TRBD1. CDR3 length: 13 residues. J was trimmed by 5 bases and V by 5 bases; bases with no gene match: 5. The germline V gene encodes CDR1 DFQATT and CDR2 SNEGSKA (reference sequence). CDR3 in amino acids: CSASTGGGDTQYF. DNA of the CDR3: TGCAGTGCTTCGACAGGGGGAGGAGATACGCAGTATTTT.

By its share, this clonotype is medium-sized. J is TRBJ2-1 and V is TRBV3-1; 9 bases align to TRBD2. In germline, CDR1 is LGHDT, CDR2 YNNKEL (reference sequence). The CDR3 covers 16 residues. V was clipped by 0 bases and J by 10 bases; unmatched bases: 10. The CDR3 region has the DNA TGTGCCAGCAGCCAAGATTGGGGGCTAGCGGGGAACGAGCAGTTCTTC. It codes for CASSQDWGLAGNEQFF.

This clonotype turned up a few times. V is TRBV7-6 and J is TRBJ2-3, with D tentatively TRBD1 (6 bases). Trimming removed 5 bases from V and 0 bases from J, with 15 bases in between. The CDR3 contains 16 residues. CDR1 SGHVS and CDR2 FNYEAQ come from the germline V gene. The CDR3 here is CASSRSGTPSTDTQYF. DNA for the CDR3: TGTGCCAGCAGCAGGTCTGGGACACCTAGCACAGATACGCAGTATTTT.

This clonotype was picked up a small number of times. The V gene is TRBV7-9, the J gene TRBJ2-7; D is ambiguous. With 1 base removed from V and 6 bases from J, the gap between germline ends came to 7 bases. This CDR3 contains 12 residues. Germline assignment: CDR1 SEHNR and CDR2 FQNEAQ (reference sequence). CDR3 residues: CASSLGPGEQYF. The CDR3 nucleotides are TGTGCCAGCAGCTTAGGTCCCGGCGAGCAGTACTTC. The whole variable domain, remainder taken from reference TRBV7-9 and TRBJ2-7, is DTGVSQNPRHKITKRGQNVTFRCDPISEHNRLYWYRQTLGQGPEFLTYFQNEAQLEKSRLLSDRFSAERPKGSFSTLEIQRTEQGDSAMYLCASSLGPGEQYFGPGTRLTVT.

About this clonotype itself: Germline is not matched at one junction end, which may reflect a read error. This chain connects TRBV20-1 to TRBJ2-7; 8 bases are a match to TRBD1. In germline, CDR1 is DFQATT, CDR2 SNEGSKA (reference sequence). The CDR3 has 19 residues. CDR3 sequence reads: CSARRTGTGSLHSSHEQYF. For the CDR3, the DNA is TGCAGTGCTAGACGGACCGGGACAGGATCTCTTCATAGCTCCCACGAGCAGTACTTC.

The V call is TRBV28, the J call TRBJ2-7; no clear D. CDR1 and CDR2 (germline): MDHEN, SYDVKM. V was pared by 4 bases and J by 5 bases, with 6 bases between. The CDR3 has 11 residues. The CDR3 DNA reads TGTGCCAGCAGTTACGCGGACGAGCAGTACTTC. Protein product: CASSYADEQYF.

The rearrangement joins TRBV5-1 to TRBJ2-3; 13 positions agree with TRBD2. Germline V CDR1 and CDR2: SGHRS, YFSETQ. The ends lost 7 bases at V and 1 base at J; junction bases unmatched: 6. The length of the CDR3 is 16 residues. CDR3 amino acids: CASRIGTSGGTDTQYF. Here the CDR3 DNA reads TGCGCCAGCCGGATTGGGACTAGCGGGGGCACAGATACGCAGTATTTT.

The genes are TRBV7-3 and TRBJ2-5; D may match TRBD1 or TRBD2 (6 bases each). The CDR3 extends over 15 amino acids. In germline, CDR1 is SGHTA, CDR2 FQGTGA. Between the trimmed V and J ends, which lost 5 bases and 1 base, there was a span of 14 bases. As DNA, the CDR3 is TGTGCCAGCAGCCTATGGGGGGCCGTCCAAGAGACCCAGTACTTC. This gives the protein CASSLWGAVQETQYF.

This clonotype came up a few times. The rearrangement uses TRBV28 and TRBJ2-1; unclear D gene. The CDR3 totals 15 residues. V was cut by 3 bases and J by 0 bases, with 9 bases left in between. Germline assignment: CDR1 MDHEN and CDR2 SYDVKM. CDR3 in amino acids: CASSLVQSSYNEQFF. DNA of the CDR3: TGTGCCAGCAGTTTGGTTCAGAGCTCCTACAATGAGCAGTTCTTC. Full variable domain (missing parts from reference TRBV28 and TRBJ2-1): DVKVTQSSRYLVKRTGEKVFLECVQDMDHENMFWYRQDPGLGLRLIYFSYDVKMKEKGDIPEGYSVSREKKERFSLILESASTNQTSMYLCASSLVQSSYNEQFFGPGTRLTVL.

This clonotype showed up just a few times. V usage is TRBV5-1 and J usage is TRBJ2-7; D gene uncertain. Per the germline V gene, CDR1 is SGHRS and CDR2 is YFSETQ. Trimming stripped 0 bases from V and 6 bases from J, with 13 bases between. This CDR3 is built from 14 residues. CDR3: CASSLGPGIVEQYF. The CDR3 bases are TGCGCCAGCAGCTTGGGTCCTGGGATTGTCGAGCAGTACTTC.

V usage is TRBV29-1 and J usage is TRBJ2-1; 9 positions match TRBD2. After removal of 5 bases from V and 8 bases from J, the junction contained 16 bases not matched to a gene. Germline V CDR1 and CDR2: SQVTM, ANQGSEA. The CDR3 contains 16 residues. The CDR3 DNA sequence: TGCAGCGTTCCGGAGACCGGGACTAGCCGGTTACATGAGCAGTTCTTC. Encoded protein: CSVPETGTSRLHEQFF.

The CDR3 protein is CASRRDGGAYNEQFF. CDR3 DNA: TGTGCCAGCAGGAGGGACGGGGGGGCCTACAATGAGCAGTTCTTC. V gene TRBV12-3 or TRBV12-4 combines with J gene TRBJ2-1; 8 positions agree with TRBD2. The CDR3 runs to 15 residues. After removal of 6 bases from V and 2 bases from J, the junction contained 6 bases not matched to a gene.

CDR3 in amino acids: CASSLPGQGGRVVHSPLHF. The CDR3 DNA sequence: TGTGCCAGCAGTCTTCCGGGACAGGGAGGGAGGGTTGTGCATTCACCCCTCCACTTT. The V gene is TRBV28, the J gene TRBJ1-6; TRBD1 matches at 9 bases. CDR1 and CDR2 (germline): MDHEN, SYDVKM. V lost 5 bases to trimming and J lost 8 bases; unmatched junction nucleotides: 19. The CDR3 is 19 residues long. The complete variable domain, with remaining parts taken from reference TRBV28 and TRBJ1-6, reads DVKVTQSSRYLVKRTGEKVFLECVQDMDHENMFWYRQDPGLGLRLIYFSYDVKMKEKGDIPEGYSVSREKKERFSLILESASTNQTSMYLCASSLPGQGGRVVHSPLHFGNGTRLTVT.

The chain carries TRBV20-1 and TRBJ2-7; 7 bases match TRBD1. This CDR3 spans 10 amino acids. Germline assignment: CDR1 DFQATT and CDR2 SNEGSKA (reference sequence). Here the CDR3 reads CSKNRGEQYF. The CDR3, as DNA: TGCAGCAAAAACAGGGGAGAGCAGTACTTC.

The chain employs TRBV5-6 and TRBJ2-5; TRBD1 might be the D (6 bases). This CDR3 comprises 14 residues. The V end lost 4 bases, the J end lost 1 base, and 11 bases lay between the germline ends. The germline V gene has CDR1 SGHDT and CDR2 YYEEEE. The CDR3 nucleotides read TGTGCCAGCAGCAACAGGGCATTCCAAGAGACCCAGTACTTC. Protein product: CASSNRAFQETQYF. The whole variable domain, filled in from reference TRBV5-6 and TRBJ2-5, reads DAGVTQSPTHLIKTRGQQVTLRCSPKSGHDTVSWYQQALGQGPQFIFQYYEEEERQRGNFPDRFSGHQFPNYSSELNVNALLLGDSALYLCASSNRAFQETQYFGPGTRLLVL.

The count of this clonotype is one. This chain connects TRBV7-9 to TRBJ2-1; possibly TRBD1 for D (6 bases). With 7 bases removed from V and 2 bases from J, the gap between germline ends came to 12 bases. This CDR3 contains 14 residues. The V gene's germline CDR1 is SEHNR and CDR2 FQNEAQ (reference sequence). CDR3 loop: CASIMTGTYNEQFF. In DNA form, the CDR3 reads TGTGCCAGCATTATGACAGGAACCTACAATGAGCAGTTCTTC.

This chain joins TRBV7-3 and TRBJ2-1; D possibly corresponds to TRBD2 (5 bases). There are 14 residues in the CDR3. Germline assignment: CDR1 SGHTA and CDR2 FQGTGA. Trimming removed 1 base at V and 3 bases at J, with 7 bases between. CDR3 sequence: CASSLNGGYNEQFF. The CDR3 DNA follows: TGTGCCAGCAGCTTAAACGGAGGCTACAATGAGCAGTTCTTC.

This clonotype appeared a few times. This chain uses TRBV18 with TRBJ1-6; D ambiguous. The CDR3 has 15 amino acids. Trimming cost V 3 bases and J 7 bases, with 13 bases left between them. CDR1 is KGHSH and CDR2 is LQKENI in the germline V gene. The CDR3 coding sequence is TGTGCCAGCTCACCTCGATCTCTTGACAATTCACCCCTCCACTTT. Translating it yields CASSPRSLDNSPLHF.

For this clonotype: A junction boundary mismatches the germline segment, possibly from a read error. The J gene is TRBJ2-5, the V gene TRBV4-1, with 12 bases matching TRBD2. This CDR3 is 16 amino acids long. In germline, CDR1 is MGHRA, CDR2 YSYEKL. This CDR3 reads CASSQGTSGVQGTQYF. Written as DNA, the CDR3 is TGCGCCAGCAGCCAAGGGACTAGCGGGGTCCAAGGGACCCAGTACTTC.

This clonotype was counted ten times or more. The chain links TRBV4-1 to TRBJ2-3; 13 nucleotides match TRBD2. Losses at the gene ends were 6 bases for V and 4 bases for J; bases not matched to a gene: 1. This CDR3 has 14 residues. Germline V gene data show CDR1 as MGHRA and CDR2 as YSYEKL. This CDR3 reads CASRGTSGADTQYF. CDR3 nucleotide sequence: TGCGCCAGCAGAGGGACTAGCGGGGCAGATACGCAGTATTTT.

The chain employs TRBV2 and TRBJ1-1; D is uncertain. V dropped 6 bases and J dropped 2 bases, with 4 bases sitting between them. Germline CDR1 SNHLY, CDR2 FYNNEI. The CDR3 runs to 11 residues. The CDR3 DNA reads TGTGCCAGCAGGGCCAACACTGAAGCTTTCTTT. Amino acid sequence: CASRANTEAFF.

This clonotype was observed a few times. The chain uses TRBV25-1 and TRBJ2-7; perhaps TRBD2 as D (5 bases). The CDR3 covers 14 residues. V was cut by 3 bases and J by 5 bases, with 14 bases left in between. Germline loops: CDR1 MGHDK, CDR2 SYGVNS. The CDR3 is CASSEPTGSHEQYF. The CDR3 DNA reads TGTGCCAGCAGTGAGCCGACGGGGAGCCACGAGCAGTACTTC.

J is TRBJ1-1 and V is TRBV2; D call uncertain. The germline CDR1 and CDR2 sequences are SNHLY and FYNNEI. There are 16 residues in the CDR3. With 3 bases removed from V and 4 bases from J, the gap between germline ends came to 18 bases. The CDR3 protein is CASSDGGRDGRTEAFF. Written as DNA, the CDR3 is TGTGCCAGCAGTGACGGCGGGAGGGATGGACGCACTGAAGCTTTCTTT.